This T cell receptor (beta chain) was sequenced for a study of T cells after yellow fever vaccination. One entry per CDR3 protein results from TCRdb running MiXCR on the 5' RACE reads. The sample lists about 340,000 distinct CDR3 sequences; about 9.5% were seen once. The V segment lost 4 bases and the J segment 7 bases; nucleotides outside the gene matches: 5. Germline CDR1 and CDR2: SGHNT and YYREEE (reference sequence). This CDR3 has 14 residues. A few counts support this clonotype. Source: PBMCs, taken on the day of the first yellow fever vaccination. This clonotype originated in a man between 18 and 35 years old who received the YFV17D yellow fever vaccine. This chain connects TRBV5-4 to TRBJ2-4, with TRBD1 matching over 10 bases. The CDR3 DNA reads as TGTGCCAGCAGCCAGGGACAGGGGTTGAACATTCAGTACTTC. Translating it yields CASSQGQGLNIQYF.